This TCR beta chain was recorded in a study of blood T cells in healthy people across ages. Findings and limits, study-wide: Leaving the PBMCs unsorted stopped any conclusive comparison of naive versus antigen-experienced cells.

With respect to this clonotype: What it binds is not known.

CDR3 length: 17 residues. Deletions cut 4 bases from V and 1 base from J, with 22 bases between. CDR1 and CDR2 from the germline V gene are DFQATT and SNEGSKA (reference sequence). Primers used in a second PCR of roughly 6 to 11 cycles were a sample-barcoded 5' primer and a J-beta primer mix. Via MiXCR, TCRdb re-called the 5' RACE reads, giving one row per CDR3 protein. This table holds some 1,500,000 distinct CDR3 sequences, approximately 42% found once. The gene calls are TRBV20-1 and TRBJ1-1, with unresolved D. The material sequenced was blood. The receptor's source is a woman aged 18-29 years in good health. DNA of the CDR3: TGCAGTGCTACGGTGAGGGCCGACGTTTGGAAGAACACTGAAGCTTTCTTT. Protein sequence: CSATVRADVWKNTEAFF.